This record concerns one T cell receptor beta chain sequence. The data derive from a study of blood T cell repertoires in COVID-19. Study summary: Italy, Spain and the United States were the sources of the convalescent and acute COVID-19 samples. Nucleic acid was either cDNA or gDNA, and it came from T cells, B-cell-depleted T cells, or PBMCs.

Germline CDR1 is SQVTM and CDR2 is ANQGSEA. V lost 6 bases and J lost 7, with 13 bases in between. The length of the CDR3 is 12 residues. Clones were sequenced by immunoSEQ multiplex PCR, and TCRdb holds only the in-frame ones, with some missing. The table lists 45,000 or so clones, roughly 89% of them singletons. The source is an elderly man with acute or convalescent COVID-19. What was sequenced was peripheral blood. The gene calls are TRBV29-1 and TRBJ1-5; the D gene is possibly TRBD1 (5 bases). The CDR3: CSVSLQGQPQHF. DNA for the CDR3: TGCAGCGTGAGCCTCCAGGGACAGCCCCAGCATTTT.